The 12 T cell receptor beta chains in this list originate from one sample, sequenced in a study of T cells in Graves' hyperthyroidism and ophthalmopathy. Template material for amplifying TCR beta CDR3 regions consisted of RNA transcripts. First-round RT-PCR targeting the TCR CDR3 was performed with the HTBI primer set. MiXCR was run by TCRdb on the multiplex PCR reads, yielding one entry per CDR3 protein. Found here are nearly 600,000 distinct CDR3 sequences, 12% to 15% of them singletons; the top ten hold over 6%. The sample consisted of blood. These receptors all stem from a woman in her late teens or twenties with Graves' ophthalmopathy.

This clonotype was recorded a few times. V gene TRBV14 combines with J gene TRBJ2-1; 8 bases align to TRBD2. The CDR3 totals 15 residues. V was pared by 1 base and J by 4 bases, with 3 bases of the junction left unmatched. Germline-derived CDR1 and CDR2 are SGHDN and FVKESK. The CDR3 DNA follows: TGTGCCAGCAGCCAAGCCCAGCGGGAGTACAATGAGCAGTTCTTC. Its protein is CASSQAQREYNEQFF.

This rearrangement joins TRBV7-3 to TRBJ1-1; unclear D gene. This CDR3 is 14 amino acids long. The germline V gene encodes CDR1 SGHTA and CDR2 FQGTGA. V was clipped by 3 bases and J by 1 base, with 9 bases between them. The CDR3 is CASSLGNSNTEAFF. The CDR3 coding sequence is TGTGCCAGCAGCTTGGGGAATTCGAACACTGAAGCTTTCTTT. Looking up the rest from reference TRBV7-3 and TRBJ1-1 gives the full variable domain: GAGVSQTPSNKVTEKGKYVELRCDPISGHTALYWYRQSLGQGPEFLIYFQGTGAADDSGLPNDRFFAVRPEGSVSTLKIQRTERGDSAVYLCASSLGNSNTEAFFGQGTRLTVV.

The chain combines TRBV6-1 with TRBJ1-6; D may be TRBD1 (5 bases). This CDR3 is built from 15 residues. With 8 bases removed from V and 8 bases from J, the gap between germline ends came to 19 bases. Germline V gene sequence: CDR1 MNHNS, CDR2 SASEGT. The CDR3 DNA reads TGTGCCAGCGGTTGGGGCCGGACGGGAGATTCACCCCTCCACTTT. Translation: CASGWGRTGDSPLHF.

This clonotype turned up a few times. V gene TRBV4-1 combines with J gene TRBJ1-2; D gene uncertain. Germline CDR1 and CDR2: MGHRA and YSYEKL. The length of the CDR3 is 18 residues. The V end lost 0 bases, the J end lost 4 bases, and 21 bases lay between the germline ends. The CDR3 DNA is TGCGCCAGCAGCCAAGACCCCTGGTTCGGGCGCTACGGCTATGGCTACACCTTC. Translation gives CASSQDPWFGRYGYGYTF.

This clonotype has ten or more counts. This chain joins TRBV7-9 and TRBJ1-1; no definite D call. Germline lookup yields CDR1 SEHNR and CDR2 FQNEAQ (reference sequence). The CDR3 totals 15 residues. V lost 9 bases and J 1 base, leaving 18 bases between the germline ends. The CDR3 loop reads CASSSSGNPNTEAFF. CDR3 in DNA: TGTGCCAGTTCGAGCTCGGGCAACCCGAACACTGAAGCTTTCTTT.

This clonotype was observed many times. The chain has TRBV15 and TRBJ2-3; D gene uncertain. Per the germline V gene, CDR1 is LNHNV and CDR2 is YYDKDF (reference sequence). V was cut by 0 bases and J by 0 bases, with 4 bases left in between. The CDR3 runs 14 residues. DNA for the CDR3: TGTGCCACCAGCAGAGATCCTAGCACAGATACGCAGTATTTT. This encodes CATSRDPSTDTQYF.

There are many counts of this clonotype. V usage is TRBV30 and J usage is TRBJ2-3, with D possibly being TRBD2 (6 bases). Germline lookup yields CDR1 GTSNPN and CDR2 SVGIG (reference sequence). The CDR3 covers 14 residues. V was clipped by 5 bases and J by 0 bases, with 12 bases between them. The CDR3, as DNA: TGTGCCTGGCGTAGCGGCACCAGCACAGATACGCAGTATTTT. It translates to CAWRSGTSTDTQYF.

This clonotype was found a few times. The V gene is TRBV19, the J gene TRBJ1-5; D might be TRBD1 (5 bases). Per the germline V gene, CDR1 is LNHDA and CDR2 is SQIVND (reference sequence). CDR3 size: 16 residues. Trimming removed 3 bases at V and 9 bases at J, with 21 bases between. This CDR3 reads CASSMGMVGQVPPQHF. For the CDR3, the DNA is TGTGCCAGTAGTATGGGTATGGTGGGGCAGGTTCCGCCCCAGCATTTT.

This rearrangement joins TRBV4-3 to TRBJ2-7; 7 bases align to TRBD2. This CDR3 is built from 16 residues. Germline V gene sequence: CDR1 LGHNA, CDR2 YSLEER. Unmatched junction bases numbered 5, after V lost 0 bases and J lost 0 bases. CDR3: CASSQDRLAFSYEQYF. In DNA form, the CDR3 reads TGCGCCAGCAGCCAAGACCGACTAGCCTTCTCCTACGAGCAGTACTTC.

This chain joins TRBV5-1 and TRBJ2-5, with TRBD2 matching 12 bases. CDR3 size: 16 residues. Germline CDR1 is SGHRS and CDR2 is YFSETQ. The trim removed 0 bases at V and 1 base at J, leaving 1 base unmatched. CDR3 protein: CASSLASGRAQETQYF. The CDR3 DNA sequence: TGCGCCAGCAGCTTGGCTAGCGGGAGGGCCCAAGAGACCCAGTACTTC.

The V gene is TRBV5-8, the J gene TRBJ1-4; maybe TRBD1 (5 bases). From germline, CDR1 is SGHTS and CDR2 YDEGEE. The CDR3 runs 15 residues. The V end lost 4 bases, the J end lost 8 bases, and 18 bases lay between the germline ends. CDR3 in DNA: TGTGCCAGCAGCAACGATGTGGGGGGGGAGGAAAAACTGTTTTTT. Amino acids: CASSNDVGGEEKLFF. Based on the CDR3 plus reference TRBV5-8 and TRBJ1-4, the full variable domain is EAGVTQSPTHLIKTRGQQATLRCSPISGHTSVYWYQQALGLGLQFLLWYDEGEERNRGNFPPRFSGRQFPNYSSELNVNALELEDSALYLCASSNDVGGEEKLFFGSGTQLSVL.

This clonotype was observed at least ten times. The chain employs TRBV6-1 and TRBJ2-7; 8 nucleotides line up with TRBD1. In germline, CDR1 is MNHNS, CDR2 SASEGT. The CDR3 extends over 16 amino acids. The J segment lost 2 bases and the V segment lost 3 bases, leaving 9 bases of the junction unmatched. The CDR3 loop reads CASSDWMTGQAYEQYF. For the CDR3, the DNA is TGTGCCAGCAGTGACTGGATGACGGGACAGGCCTACGAGCAGTACTTC.